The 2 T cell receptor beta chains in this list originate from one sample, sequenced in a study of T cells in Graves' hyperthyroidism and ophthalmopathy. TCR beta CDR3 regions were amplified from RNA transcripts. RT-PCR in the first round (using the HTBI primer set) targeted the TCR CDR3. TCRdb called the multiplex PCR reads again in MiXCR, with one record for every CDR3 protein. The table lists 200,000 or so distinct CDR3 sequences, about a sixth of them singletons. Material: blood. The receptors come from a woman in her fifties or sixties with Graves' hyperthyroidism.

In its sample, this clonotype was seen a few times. For the CDR3, the DNA is TGTGCCAGCTCGCAGACTAGGACTAGCGGGGGCTCCTACAATGAGCAGTTCTTC. Translation gives CASSQTRTSGGSYNEQFF. The V gene is TRBV18, the J gene TRBJ2-1; 13 bases map to TRBD2. V lost 6 bases and J lost 0; bases outside the gene matches: 8. Germline V CDR1 and CDR2: KGHSH, LQKENI. The CDR3 is 18 residues long.

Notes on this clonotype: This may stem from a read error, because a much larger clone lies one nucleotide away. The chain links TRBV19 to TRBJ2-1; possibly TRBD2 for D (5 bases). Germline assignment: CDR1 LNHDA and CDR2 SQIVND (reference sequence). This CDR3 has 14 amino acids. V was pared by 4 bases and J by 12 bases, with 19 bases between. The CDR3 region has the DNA TGTGCCAGTAGTACCTCAACGGGGATCGGTGGGCAGTTCTTC. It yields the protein CASSTSTGIGGQFF.